The entry that follows covers one T cell receptor (beta chain) sequence. Its target is not known. This specimen comes from a study of cytomegalovirus exposure and HLA in healthy donors. Overall study findings and caveats: The investigators catalogued some 150 TCR beta chains as cytomegalovirus-associated. In a later analysis, productive TCRs from donors in an Asian-associated ancestry cluster reportedly carried fewer N-insertions than the cohort mean.

The PCR contained 60 Vbeta and 13 Jbeta primers. Measured with immunoSEQ multiplex PCR; TCRdb has only the in-frame clones, and not every one. This repertoire includes 100,000 or so clones. CDR3 length: 12 amino acids. Germline CDR1 is MGHDK and CDR2 is SYGVNS. V was shortened by 6 bases and J by 12 bases, with 15 bases between the two germline ends. V and J are TRBV25-1 and TRBJ2-1; the D gene is possibly TRBD2 (6 bases). Sequencing was done on a sample of PBMCs. The receptor was derived from a man between 45 and 60 years old in good health and CMV-seronegative. The CDR3 nucleotides read TGTGCCAGCAGCGGCCGGGGTAGCGGGCAGTTCTTC. Protein product: CASSGRGSGQFF.